Given below is one T cell receptor (beta chain) in context. The sample holds other DNA sequences that translate to the same CDR3. The record originates from a study of shared clonotypes between healthy human individuals. Looking at the study overall: There were three CD4 naive, three CD4 memory, two CD8 naive and one CD8 memory plates per donor.

Assay: immunoSEQ multiplex PCR; the TCRdb copy retains only in-frame clones and omits some. Among about 2.4 million clones listed, 93% were seen once. The sequence was collected from a man younger than 35 in good health. Some clones in this sample may be carry-over from other donors' samples. Sequencing input: naive CD4+ T cells from PBMCs. The subset was: CD45RA+ positively selected.

CDR3 coding DNA: TGTGCCAGCAGTCGAGGGGGCGCCTACAATGAGCAGTTCTTC. This codes for CASSRGGAYNEQFF. V is TRBV11-3 and J is TRBJ2-1; 7 positions agree with TRBD1. The CDR3 has 14 amino acids. Germline assignment: CDR1 SGHNT and CDR2 YENEEA. V lost 6 bases, J lost 2 bases, and 4 bases stayed unmatched.